This T cell receptor beta chain was sequenced for a study of shared clonotypes between healthy human individuals. Whole-study results and caveats: It was expected that sequencing depth would affect clonotype sharing among donors. Naive subsets tended to show greater estimated richness than memory subsets.

Libraries were prepared by immunoSEQ multiplex PCR; TCRdb keeps only in-frame clonotypes and omits some of them. Altogether about 2.3 million clones are present, approximately 93% being singletons, with the ten largest covering roughly 0.36%. Germline-derived CDR1 and CDR2 are LNHDA and SQIVND (reference sequence). This CDR3 has 13 amino acids. Trimming shortened V by 3 bases and J by 5 bases, and 10 bases separated the two germline ends. Turning to this clone: Its specificity is unknown.

The chain carries TRBV19 and TRBJ1-1, with D possibly being TRBD1 (6 bases). This sequence originates from a man aged 18-30 years in good health. Some clones in this sample may be carry-over from other donors' samples. The sequenced sample was naive CD4+ T cells from PBMCs. Documented subset: CD45RA+ positively selected. CDR3 sequence: CASSMDSRTEAFF. The CDR3 DNA follows: TGTGCCAGTAGTATGGACAGCCGGACTGAAGCTTTCTTT. The complete variable domain, with remaining parts taken from reference TRBV19 and TRBJ1-1, reads DGGITQSPKYLFRKEGQNVTLSCEQNLNHDAMYWYRQDPGQGLRLIYYSQIVNDFQKGDIAEGYSVSREKKESFPLTVTSAQKNPTAFYLCASSMDSRTEAFFGQGTRLTVV.